This entry lists 21 T cell receptor beta chains sequenced from one sample in a study of T cell repertoires in cytomegalovirus infection (dated by TCRdb to about 2019). Their specific antigens are unknown. Data came from an Illumina HiSeq 1500. In TCRdb, the public reads were trimmed at Q25 with fastp and aligned with MiXCR, with productive beta chains retained. Merged by CDR3 protein, the rows form single entries marked with the most common genes and DNA. In this sample the table shows 250,000 to 300,000 distinct CDR3 sequences, about 20% of which occur a single time. The leading ten clones occupy around 20% of the sample. Interpreted using the paper, the treatment or condition label stands for: in vitro stimulation with specific CMV peptide epitopes to enrich CMV-specific T cells. The sequences come from cultured PBMCs, collected from culture after CMV antigen stimulation. The receptor source for this set is a human donor in good health (CMV status not recorded). Some clones in this sample may be carry-over from other donors' samples.

This chain links TRBV9 with TRBJ2-3, with D perhaps TRBD1 (5 bases). The CDR3 contains 16 residues. Trimming cost V 4 bases and J 3 bases, with 18 bases left between them. Per germline, CDR1 SGDLS and CDR2 YYNGEE. CDR3 in DNA: TGTGCCAGCAGCTCCCCGGACAAGGGGTTGACAGATACGCAGTATTTT. This sequence encodes CASSSPDKGLTDTQYF.

The rearrangement uses TRBV6-5 and TRBJ2-1, with 7 bases fitting TRBD2. This CDR3 is 16 amino acids long. Germline V lookup: CDR1 MNHEY, CDR2 SVGAGI. Trimming at V came to 5 bases and at J to 3 bases, leaving 10 bases not matched to a gene. The CDR3 loop is CASSVLLPGGYNEQFF. In DNA, the CDR3 is TGTGCCAGCAGTGTCCTCCTGCCGGGAGGCTACAATGAGCAGTTCTTC.

The genes are TRBV2 and TRBJ2-1; 9 nucleotides agree with TRBD1. V shed 6 bases, J shed 6 bases, and the junction held 0 bases outside the gene matches. The CDR3 consists of 12 residues. CDR1 SNHLY and CDR2 FYNNEI come from the germline V gene. Written as DNA, the CDR3 is TGTGCCAGCAGGACAGGGGGCAATGAGCAGTTCTTC. Its translation is CASRTGGNEQFF.

This clonotype showed up many times. The chain carries TRBV7-2 and TRBJ2-7; a weak D match, TRBD1 (6 bases). V was shortened by 1 base and J by 5 bases, with 18 bases between the two germline ends. The CDR3 extends over 16 amino acids. The germline V gene has CDR1 SGHTA and CDR2 FQGNSA. CDR3 sequence reads: CASSLGLGAGTNEQYF. The CDR3 nucleotides are TGTGCCAGCAGCTTAGGATTAGGAGCCGGGACAAACGAGCAGTACTTC.

In this sample, this clonotype turned up many times. The chain has TRBV7-8 and TRBJ1-2; the match to TRBD1 covers 8 bases. This CDR3 comprises 13 residues. Germline V gene sequence: CDR1 SGHVS, CDR2 FQNEAQ. The V gene end was trimmed by 5 bases and the J gene end by 8 bases; junction bases not matched to a gene: 7. In nucleotides, the CDR3 is TGTGCCAGCAGCCGCGGACAGGGTACGGGCTACACCTTC. Its protein is CASSRGQGTGYTF.

This clonotype was found a few times. CDR3 loop: CASSSRGGWSDTQYF. The CDR3 bases are TGTGCCAGCAGTTCCCGAGGAGGCTGGTCAGATACGCAGTATTTT. The chain has TRBV12-3 or TRBV12-4 and TRBJ2-3, with D possibly being TRBD2 (5 bases). The CDR3 is 15 residues long. With 4 bases removed from V and 4 bases from J, the gap between germline ends came to 15 bases.

This clonotype was detected a few times. The V call is TRBV9, the J call TRBJ2-3; TRBD2 aligns across 10 bases. Germline V gene data show CDR1 as SGDLS and CDR2 as YYNGEE. This CDR3 region has 14 residues. The ends lost 3 bases at V and 6 bases at J; junction bases unmatched: 4. The CDR3 region has the DNA TGTGCCAGCAGCGAACTAGCGGGACGCGATACGCAGTATTTT. This encodes CASSELAGRDTQYF.

This clonotype was picked up a small number of times. This CDR3 is CASSYKGGSQPQHF. CDR3 nucleotides: TGTGCCAGCAGTTACAAAGGGGGTAGTCAGCCCCAGCATTTT. The rearrangement links TRBV6-2 or TRBV6-3 to TRBJ1-5, with a weak D call TRBD1 (6 bases). Trimming took 2 bases from V and 6 from J, leaving 11 bases between them. Germline CDR1 and CDR2: MNHEY and SVGEGT. This CDR3 has 14 residues.

This clonotype was detected only a few times. The chain recombines TRBV4-2 with TRBJ2-7, with D maybe TRBD1 (6 bases). CDR1 LGHNA and CDR2 YNFKEQ come from the germline V gene. CDR3 size: 17 residues. V lost 3 bases, J lost 2 bases, and 20 bases lay in between. CDR3 DNA sequence: TGTGCCAGCAGCCACATACCCTTGGGGGCAACTCCCTACGAGCAGTACTTC. Translated: CASSHIPLGATPYEQYF.

This chain connects TRBV6-5 to TRBJ2-1, with TRBD2 identical over 8 bases. The V and J ends lost 4 bases and 5 bases, in that order; junction bases with no gene match: 10. Germline values: CDR1 MNHEY, CDR2 SVGAGI. The CDR3 has 16 amino acids. The CDR3 spells CASSSGMGTRNNEQFF. CDR3 sequence (DNA): TGTGCCAGCAGTTCGGGTATGGGGACTAGAAACAATGAGCAGTTCTTC.

This clonotype was detected many times. The chain uses TRBV30 and TRBJ1-1; 7 bases match TRBD1. The CDR3 totals 11 residues. From germline, CDR1 is GTSNPN and CDR2 SVGIG (reference sequence). J gave up 10 bases and V 2 bases, and 4 bases lay outside the gene matches. This CDR3 is CAWSHRGTAFF. The CDR3 bases are TGTGCCTGGAGTCACAGGGGTACAGCTTTCTTT.

This clonotype was seen ten or more times. The chain links TRBV5-6 to TRBJ2-1; 8 bases match TRBD2. J was trimmed by 9 bases and V by 7 bases; bases with no gene match: 12. CDR1 is SGHDT, CDR2 YYEEEE, per germline. The CDR3 totals 14 residues. DNA of the CDR3: TGTGCCAGCTTTGGGGGACTAGGAGGCGGTGAGCAGTTCTTC. Its translation: CASFGGLGGGEQFF.

This clonotype was observed a handful of times. The rearrangement joins TRBV19 to TRBJ2-1, with 9 bases lining up with TRBD2. The CDR3 runs 13 residues. Per the germline V gene, CDR1 is LNHDA and CDR2 is SQIVND (reference sequence). Trimming cost V 8 bases and J 2 bases; bases outside gene matches: 1. CDR3 coding DNA: TGTGCCAGTCTAGCGGGGCCCTACAATGAGCAGTTCTTC. This translates into CASLAGPYNEQFF. Complete variable domain (other parts from reference TRBV19 and TRBJ2-1): DGGITQSPKYLFRKEGQNVTLSCEQNLNHDAMYWYRQDPGQGLRLIYYSQIVNDFQKGDIAEGYSVSREKKESFPLTVTSAQKNPTAFYLCASLAGPYNEQFFGPGTRLTVL.

The chain combines TRBV7-9 with TRBJ2-5; TRBD1 matches at 8 bases. In germline, CDR1 is SEHNR, CDR2 FQNEAQ (reference sequence). The CDR3 extends over 12 amino acids. V dropped 10 bases and J dropped 4; count of bases not matched to a gene: 5. CDR3 in DNA: TGTGCCATCGGACAGGGTGGAGAGACCCAGTACTTC. Protein product: CAIGQGGETQYF.

This clonotype was observed a handful of times. The V and J genes are TRBV28 and TRBJ2-1; 7 positions agree with TRBD2. The V and J ends lost 7 bases and 7 bases, in that order; junction bases with no gene match: 13. Germline V CDR1 and CDR2: MDHEN, SYDVKM. The CDR3 length is 15 residues. The CDR3, as DNA: TGTGCCAGCAATCCGGGTGCGGGAGACGCGAATGAGCAGTTCTTC. As protein: CASNPGAGDANEQFF.

The V gene is TRBV20-1, the J gene TRBJ2-7; no firm D call. CDR1 is DFQATT and CDR2 is SNEGSKA in the germline V gene (reference sequence). V was pared by 5 bases and J by 5 bases, with 16 bases between. The CDR3 sequence is 13 residues long. Written as DNA, the CDR3 is TGCAGTGCTTGCGGTCCTCTCCCCAACGAGCAGTACTTC. Amino acids: CSACGPLPNEQYF.

Ten or more counts support this clonotype. The gene calls are TRBV7-2 and TRBJ1-3; D may be TRBD1 (6 bases). Trimming stripped 8 bases from V and 0 bases from J, with 8 bases between. Germline V gene data show CDR1 as SGHTA and CDR2 as FQGNSA. This CDR3 has 13 residues. As DNA, the CDR3 is TGTGCCAGCGGGACATTCTCTGGAAACACCATATATTTT. Translated: CASGTFSGNTIYF.

This clonotype was counted at least ten times. The chain carries TRBV7-2 and TRBJ2-1, with TRBD1 identical over 11 bases. This CDR3 region has 15 residues. The germline CDR1 and CDR2 sequences are SGHTA and FQGNSA. J lost 7 bases, V lost 5 bases, and 7 bases had no gene match. As DNA, the CDR3 is TGTGCCAGCAGCCCTGGACAGGGGGCATGGAATGAGCAGTTCTTC. It encodes CASSPGQGAWNEQFF.

This sequence joins TRBV7-9 and TRBJ2-1; 14 positions agree with TRBD2. The germline V gene encodes CDR1 SEHNR and CDR2 FQNEAQ (reference sequence). This CDR3 has 18 amino acids. V dropped 5 bases and J dropped 7; count of bases not matched to a gene: 13. CDR3 nucleotide sequence: TGTGCCAGCAGCCCCGTACGAAGCGGACTAGCGGGAGGAAATGAGCAGTTCTTC. It specifies CASSPVRSGLAGGNEQFF.

This clonotype was seen a few times. The V call is TRBV19, the J call TRBJ1-1, with D maybe TRBD1 (5 bases). The CDR3 totals 15 residues. V was pared by 5 bases and J by 4 bases, with 17 bases between. Germline loops: CDR1 LNHDA, CDR2 SQIVND (reference sequence). In DNA form, the CDR3 reads TGTGCCAGTAGTCGCTCCGGGACGGCCGGCACTGAAGCTTTCTTT. Translating it yields CASSRSGTAGTEAFF.

This chain uses TRBV9 with TRBJ2-5, with unresolved D. This CDR3 comprises 14 residues. Germline-derived CDR1 and CDR2 are SGDLS and YYNGEE. V lost 0 bases and J 1 base, leaving 7 bases between the germline ends. CDR3 amino acids: CASSVAPSQETQYF. The CDR3 DNA is TGTGCCAGCAGCGTAGCCCCGTCCCAAGAGACCCAGTACTTC. Looking up the rest from reference TRBV9 and TRBJ2-5 gives the full variable domain: DSGVTQTPKHLITATGQRVTLRCSPRSGDLSVYWYQQSLDQGLQFLIQYYNGEERAKGNILERFSAQQFPDLHSELNLSSLELGDSALYFCASSVAPSQETQYFGPGTRLLVL.